This is a list of T cell receptor beta chains from one sample in a study of blood T cell repertoires in COVID-19. The data were produced by immunoSEQ multiplex PCR, yet TCRdb's version contains in-frame clones alone and is incomplete. The sample holds 350,000 to 550,000 clones, about 90% seen once. The material sequenced was PBMCs or T cells enriched from blood (not recorded which). The receptors come from a woman in her late teens or twenties with acute COVID-19. Both conserved end residues are part of each CDR3. A D gene is named only where the DNA matches it firmly. Not all rows give a size; the values are once, few, many and, for expanded clones, a class.

DNA: TGTGCCAGCAGCTTAGGGGGACTAGCCCTCTACGAGCAGTACTTC
CDR3: CASSLGGLALYEQYF
V: TRBV7-9
size: NA
J: TRBJ2-7
D: TRBD2

DNA: TGTGCCAGCAGTTTCCATCAGGGGGAAGCTTTCTTT
CDR3: CASSFHQGEAFF
V: TRBV27
size: NA
J: TRBJ1-1
D: NA

DNA: TGTGCCAGTAGTCCACCACGGTCACTTTACAATGAGCAGTTCTTC
CDR3: CASSPPRSLYNEQFF
V: TRBV19
size: NA
J: TRBJ2-1
D: NA

DNA: TGTGCCAGTAGTCCACTAGCGGGAGCCTACGAGCAGTACTTC
CDR3: CASSPLAGAYEQYF
V: TRBV19
size: NA
J: TRBJ2-7
D: TRBD2

DNA: TGTGCCAGCAGTTTGTACTCTGGAAACACCATATATTTT
CDR3: CASSLYSGNTIYF
V: TRBV12-3/TRBV12-4
size: few
J: TRBJ1-3
D: NA

DNA: TGCGCCAGCAGTGAGCGTGTCAGCGTTTCATCCCTCCACTTT
CDR3: CASSERVSVSSLHF
V: TRBV10-2
size: NA
J: TRBJ1-6
D: NA

DNA: TGTGCCATCAGTAAACAGGGGGCTTCTGGCTACACCTTC
CDR3: CAISKQGASGYTF
V: TRBV10-3
size: many
J: TRBJ1-2
D: TRBD1

DNA: TGCAGCGTTGGGTCTAGCGGGAGGGCCGGGGAGCTGTTTTTT
CDR3: CSVGSSGRAGELFF
V: TRBV29-1
size: NA
J: TRBJ2-2
D: TRBD2

DNA: TGTGCCAGCAGCTTAGCCGATCGGACTAGCGGGAGATATAGGAGCTCCTACGAGCAGTACTTC
CDR3: CASSLADRTSGRYRSSYEQYF
V: TRBV7-2
size: NA
J: TRBJ2-7
D: TRBD2

DNA: TGTGCCAGCAGCTTCCCAAAGGACAGTGGCACCGGGGAGCTGTTTTTT
CDR3: CASSFPKDSGTGELFF
V: TRBV7-8
size: few
J: TRBJ2-2
D: NA

DNA: TGTGCCAGCAGCTCGGCATTTAGACAGATTCATGAGCAGTTCTTC
CDR3: CASSSAFRQIHEQFF
V: TRBV11-3
size: NA
J: TRBJ2-1
D: NA

DNA: TGTGCCAGCAGCGCCCTAGCGGGAAGCAAATACGAGCAGTACTTC
CDR3: CASSALAGSKYEQYF
V: TRBV6-4
size: NA
J: TRBJ2-7
D: TRBD2

DNA: TGTGCCAGCAGTGACTCTGGACTAGGATGGGAGACCCAGTACTTC
CDR3: CASSDSGLGWETQYF
V: TRBV6-4
size: NA
J: TRBJ2-5
D: TRBD2

DNA: TGTGCCAGCAGCTTAGGGCTACCTGGGGCATACAATGAGCAGTTCTTC
CDR3: CASSLGLPGAYNEQFF
V: TRBV7-8
size: NA
J: TRBJ2-1
D: NA

DNA: TGCAGCGTTGAAGAGTATGAGGGCACCGGGGAGCTGTTTTTT
CDR3: CSVEEYEGTGELFF
V: TRBV29-1
size: NA
J: TRBJ2-2
D: NA

DNA: TGTGCCAGCAGCTTAGGCGATTCCACCTACAATGAGCAGTTCTTC
CDR3: CASSLGDSTYNEQFF
V: TRBV7-2
size: NA
J: TRBJ2-1
D: NA

DNA: TGTGCCAGCAGTTTGAATTCTGGGGCCCAATTTGAAGCTTTCTTT
CDR3: CASSLNSGAQFEAFF
V: TRBV27
size: NA
J: TRBJ1-1
D: NA

DNA: TGTGCCAGCTCACCGAAGGCAGGGGGGCTCTCTTATGGCTACACCTTC
CDR3: CASSPKAGGLSYGYTF
V: TRBV18
size: NA
J: TRBJ1-2
D: TRBD1

DNA: TGTGCCAGCAGCTTACAGACAGGCAACTATGGCTACACCTTC
CDR3: CASSLQTGNYGYTF
V: TRBV9
size: NA
J: TRBJ1-2
D: NA

DNA: TGTGCCAGCAGCCTCGAGACTAGCGGGAGGTTGAGCTCCTACGAGCAGTACTTC
CDR3: CASSLETSGRLSSYEQYF
V: TRBV7-9
size: NA
J: TRBJ2-7
D: TRBD2

DNA: TGCGCCAGCAGCTCGACAGGTGCCTACGAGCAGTACTTC
CDR3: CASSSTGAYEQYF
V: TRBV5-1
size: NA
J: TRBJ2-7
D: NA

DNA: TGCAGCGCCTGCAGTTCAGCGACCTACGAGCAGTACTTC
CDR3: CSACSSATYEQYF
V: TRBV29-1
size: NA
J: TRBJ2-7
D: NA

DNA: TGTGCCAGCAGCTTAACTAGCGGGAGGGCCGGGTATACGCAGTATTTT
CDR3: CASSLTSGRAGYTQYF
V: TRBV7-2
size: NA
J: TRBJ2-3
D: TRBD2

DNA: TGCGCCAGCAGCGCCGGGACAGGGGTGTTGGAGACCCAGTACTTC
CDR3: CASSAGTGVLETQYF
V: TRBV5-1
size: NA
J: TRBJ2-5
D: TRBD1

DNA: TGTGCCAGCTTCCCGGGACTCGAATATGAGCAGTTCTTC
CDR3: CASFPGLEYEQFF
V: TRBV18
size: NA
J: TRBJ2-1
D: NA

DNA: TGCGCCAGCAGCCCCGCGGGCCGCACCTACGAGCAGTACTTC
CDR3: CASSPAGRTYEQYF
V: TRBV10-1
size: NA
J: TRBJ2-7
D: NA

DNA: TGTGCCAGCAGTGATGATACTAGGGGGTTTGCCTACAATGAGCAGTTCTTC
CDR3: CASSDDTRGFAYNEQFF
V: TRBV6-1
size: NA
J: TRBJ2-1
D: NA

DNA: TGTGCCAGCAGCTTATCGGGCAGGGGAGACACTGAAGCTTTCTTT
CDR3: CASSLSGRGDTEAFF
V: TRBV7-9
size: NA
J: TRBJ1-1
D: NA